The entry that follows covers one T cell receptor (beta chain) sequence. The sample originates from a study of blood T cell repertoires in COVID-19. Study information: Acute-phase and convalescent COVID-19 samples originated in the United States, Italy and Spain. PBMCs, B-cell-depleted T cells, or T cells provided the cDNA or gDNA that made up the material.

Original handling: Nucleated cell number was recorded as an estimate derived from reference gene primer amplification. The protocol was immunoSEQ multiplex PCR, while the TCRdb copy is restricted to in-frame clones and leaves out a portion. That table furnishes V, J and clone size, whereas the DNA furnished D and trimming. The profile covers about 99,000 clones, with about 82% appearing a single time and roughly 13% taken by the ten largest. With 10 bases removed from V and 0 bases from J, the gap between germline ends came to 13 bases. The CDR3 spans 14 residues. Germline V gives CDR1 MDHEN, CDR2 SYDVKM.

The rearrangement links TRBV28 to TRBJ1-5; no clear D. The source of this sequence is a woman in her fifties or sixties in a cohort sampled during active or convalescent COVID-19. The sample was peripheral blood. CDR3 amino acids: CATLDISSNQPQHF. The CDR3 DNA is TGTGCCACCCTTGACATCTCTAGCAATCAGCCCCAGCATTTT.